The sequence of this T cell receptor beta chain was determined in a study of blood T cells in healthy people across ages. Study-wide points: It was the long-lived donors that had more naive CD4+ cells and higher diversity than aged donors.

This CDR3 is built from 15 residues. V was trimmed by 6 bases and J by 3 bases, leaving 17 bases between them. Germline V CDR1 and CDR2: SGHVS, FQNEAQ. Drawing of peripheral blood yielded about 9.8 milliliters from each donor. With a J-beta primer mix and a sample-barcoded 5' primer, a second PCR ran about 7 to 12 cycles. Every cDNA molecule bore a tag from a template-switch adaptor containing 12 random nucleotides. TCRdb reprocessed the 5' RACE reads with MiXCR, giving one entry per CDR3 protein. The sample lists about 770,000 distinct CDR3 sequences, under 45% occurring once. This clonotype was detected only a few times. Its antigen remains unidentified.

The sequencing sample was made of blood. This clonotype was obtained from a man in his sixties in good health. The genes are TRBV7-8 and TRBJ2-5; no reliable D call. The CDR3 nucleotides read TGTGCCAGCAGTTCCACCAGGAACATCAAAGAGACCCAGTACTTC. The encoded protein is CASSSTRNIKETQYF.